This T cell receptor beta chain stems from a study of T cell repertoires in cytomegalovirus infection. On the study more broadly: Based on public TCR beta signatures, there were indications of CMV infection and of a matching HLA type. Study-level points and caveats: The cumulative frequency of public TCR beta families distinguished individuals who carried CMV together with the relevant HLA. The ex vivo response was dominated by HLA-C-restricted CMV-specific TCR beta clonotypes.

Germline CDR1 SGDLS, CDR2 YYNGEE. The CDR3 has 15 amino acids. Trimming took off 0 bases at V and 0 bases at J, with 7 bases between the two ends. In TCRdb, the reads were re-called with MiXCR into one record per CDR3 protein. The sample consists of fewer than 250,000 distinct CDR3 sequences, approximately 13% of them appearing once. This clonotype came up once. The antigen is unknown. The sequenced material came from PBMCs. This clonotype originated in a human donor in good health (CMV status not recorded). Some clones in this sample may be carry-over from other donors' samples. The chain couples TRBV9 to TRBJ1-5; D gene ambiguous. The CDR3 loop reads CASSVGGLSNQPQHF. In nucleotides, the CDR3 is TGTGCCAGCAGCGTAGGAGGGCTTAGCAATCAGCCCCAGCATTTT. Full variable domain (remainder filled in from reference TRBV9 and TRBJ1-5): DSGVTQTPKHLITATGQRVTLRCSPRSGDLSVYWYQQSLDQGLQFLIQYYNGEERAKGNILERFSAQQFPDLHSELNLSSLELGDSALYFCASSVGGLSNQPQHFGDGTRLSIL.